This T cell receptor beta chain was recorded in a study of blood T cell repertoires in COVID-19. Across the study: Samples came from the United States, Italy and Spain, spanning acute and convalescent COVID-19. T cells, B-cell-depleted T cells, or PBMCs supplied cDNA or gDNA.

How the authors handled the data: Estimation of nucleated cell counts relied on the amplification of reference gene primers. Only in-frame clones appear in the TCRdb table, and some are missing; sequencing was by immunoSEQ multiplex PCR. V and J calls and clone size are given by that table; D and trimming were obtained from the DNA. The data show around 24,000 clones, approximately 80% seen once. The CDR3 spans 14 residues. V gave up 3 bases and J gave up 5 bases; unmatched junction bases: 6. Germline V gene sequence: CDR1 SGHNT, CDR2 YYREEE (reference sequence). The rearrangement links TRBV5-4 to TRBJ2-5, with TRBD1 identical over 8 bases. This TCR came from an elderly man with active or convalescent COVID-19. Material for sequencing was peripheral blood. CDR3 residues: CASSYHGQGETQYF. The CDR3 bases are TGTGCCAGCAGCTACCACGGACAGGGCGAGACCCAGTACTTC.